The present entry profiles one TCR beta chain with its context. No antigen is known for it. The V gene lost 0 bases and the J gene lost 2 bases, with 12 bases spanning the gap. Germline V gives CDR1 SGHKS, CDR2 YYEKEE (reference sequence). CDR3 size: 15 residues. The table came from immunoSEQ multiplex PCR; TCRdb's copy has only in-frame clones and leaves some out. There are 85,000 to 130,000 clones in the sample; under 90% occur only once, and 6.3% lies in the top ten. The sample comes from a study of PD-1 blockade in mismatch repair-deficient tumors. For the study at large: Enrolled about 2012-2016, patients had progressing, pretreated mismatch repair-deficient cancers of 11 to 13 types. Broader study findings: Rapid post-treatment expansion, then contraction, generally preceding radiologic response, marked tumor-resident clones.

The chain is built from TRBV5-5 and TRBJ2-7; TRBD1 might be the D (6 bases). The specimen comprised peripheral blood, sampled less than 37 weeks after starting pembrolizumab. This TCR was recovered from an adult with mismatch repair-deficient cancer. The CDR3 protein is CASSLGGQATYEQYF. The CDR3 DNA sequence: TGTGCCAGCAGCTTGGGGGGGCAGGCCACCTACGAGCAGTACTTC.